These 7 T cell receptor beta chains were sequenced from one sample in a study of shared clonotypes between healthy human individuals. Sequencing used immunoSEQ multiplex PCR; TCRdb keeps in-frame clones, though not all of them. The sample records about 980,000 clones, less than 85% being singletons. The source material was memory CD4+ T cells sorted from blood. This sample's subset: CD45RA-negative fraction. The receptors shown here come from a man aged 18 to 35 in good health.

The chain joins TRBV10-2 to TRBJ2-7; D is unclear. This CDR3 is built from 12 residues. Germline V lookup: CDR1 WSHSY, CDR2 SAAADI. Trimming pared 6 bases from V and 2 bases from J, leaving 8 bases between. In DNA, the CDR3 is TGCGCCAGCAGCTATGGGACCTACGAGCAGTACTTC. This encodes CASSYGTYEQYF.

This clone came up a few times. This chain links TRBV7-2 with TRBJ1-6; D remains unclear. The length of the CDR3 is 12 residues. Germline V gene lookup returns CDR1 SGHTA and CDR2 FQGNSA. Trimming shortened V by 2 bases and J by 10 bases, and 6 bases separated the two germline ends. This CDR3 reads CASSLMGSPLHF. The DNA of the CDR3 is TGTGCCAGCAGCTTAATGGGGTCACCCCTCCACTTT.

This clone appeared a few times. The chain joins TRBV30 to TRBJ1-1; D is perhaps TRBD1 (6 bases). CDR1 and CDR2 (germline): GTSNPN, SVGIG (reference sequence). The CDR3 runs 13 residues. Trimming took off 4 bases at V and 2 bases at J, with 11 bases between the two ends. DNA of the CDR3: TGTGCCTGGACCCCTGGGACAAACACTGAAGCTTTCTTT. Its translation: CAWTPGTNTEAFF.

The chain uses TRBV12-5 and TRBJ2-3; D tentatively fits TRBD1 or TRBD2 (6 bases each). The V gene's germline CDR1 is LGHNT and CDR2 FRNRAP. Between the trimmed V and J ends, which lost 8 bases and 3 bases, there was a span of 9 bases. CDR3 size: 12 residues. The CDR3 spells CASRGVTDTQYF. The CDR3 DNA sequence: TGTGCTAGTAGGGGGGTGACAGATACGCAGTATTTT.

This chain joins TRBV30 and TRBJ1-2; D unresolved. Germline values: CDR1 GTSNPN, CDR2 SVGIG (reference sequence). CDR3 size: 14 residues. Trimming removed 7 bases from V and 4 bases from J, with 19 bases in between. The CDR3 here is CALPGDGLLYGYTF. As DNA, the CDR3 is TGTGCCTTACCGGGTGACGGCCTACTCTATGGCTACACCTTC.

This clone turned up a few times. The rearrangement uses TRBV29-1 and TRBJ2-5; D not resolved. Between the trimmed V and J ends, which lost 4 bases and 4 bases, there was a span of 13 bases. The germline V gene has CDR1 SQVTM and CDR2 ANQGSEA. There are 13 residues in the CDR3. CDR3 residues: CSVATHTGETQYF. The CDR3 region has the DNA TGCAGCGTTGCGACTCATACGGGAGAGACCCAGTACTTC.

The V call is TRBV27, the J call TRBJ2-7; D possibly uses TRBD1 or TRBD2 (5 bases each). Germline assignment: CDR1 MNHEY and CDR2 SMNVEV (reference sequence). Trimming took off 5 bases at V and 2 bases at J, with 16 bases between the two ends. CDR3 length equals 15 residues. The CDR3 spells CASSKGTPPPYEQYF. The CDR3 nucleotides read TGTGCCAGCAGTAAAGGGACCCCGCCCCCCTACGAGCAGTACTTC.